One and the same sample provided the 6 T cell receptor beta chains below, sequenced in a study of OX40 agonist ivuxolimab in advanced cancers. Only in-frame clones appear in the TCRdb table, and some are missing; sequencing was by immunoSEQ multiplex PCR. The table shows 75,000 or so clones, with approximately 81% occurring only once. The material was CD4+ or CD8+ T cells sorted from blood, obtained in a trial of the OX40 agonist ivuxolimab. These receptors all come from an adult with an advanced solid tumor such as melanoma, head and neck, liver or kidney cancer.

This clone is medium-sized by share. The same CDR3 is also encoded by other DNA sequences in this sample. The chain recombines TRBV14 with TRBJ1-2; D is ambiguous. The CDR3 extends over 12 amino acids. CDR1 and CDR2 (germline): SGHDN, FVKESK. The ends were cut back, 4 bases at V and 4 bases at J, with 7 bases in the middle. The CDR3 coding sequence is TGTGCCAGCAGCCCTTCGAGCTATGGCTACACCTTC. Translating it yields CASSPSSYGYTF. Supplemented by reference TRBV14 and TRBJ1-2, the full variable domain reads EAGVTQFPSHSVIEKGQTVTLRCDPISGHDNLYWYRRVMGKEIKFLLHFVKESKQDESGMPNNRFLAERTGGTYSTLKVQPAELEDSGVYFCASSPSSYGYTFGSGTRLTVV.

This chain connects TRBV4-2 to TRBJ1-1, with a weak D call TRBD1 (6 bases). CDR3 length equals 14 residues. Germline V gene sequence: CDR1 LGHNA, CDR2 YNFKEQ. The V and J ends lost 2 bases and 1 base respectively, with 8 bases between them. This CDR3 is CASSQLGQNTEAFF. As DNA, the CDR3 is TGTGCCAGCAGCCAACTGGGACAGAACACTGAAGCTTTCTTT.

The V gene is TRBV13, the J gene TRBJ2-3; TRBD2 matches at 14 bases. There are 16 residues in the CDR3. The V segment lost 4 bases and the J segment 1 base; nucleotides outside the gene matches: 1. Germline V gene data show CDR1 as PRHDT and CDR2 as FYEKMQ (reference sequence). The CDR3 bases are TGTGCCAGCAGCTCGACTAGCGGGGGGGGCACAGATACGCAGTATTTT. Its protein is CASSSTSGGGTDTQYF.

This clone was seen a single time. V is TRBV5-1 and J is TRBJ2-5; the D is unclear. V was pared by 2 bases and J by 3 bases, with 11 bases between. Per the germline V gene, CDR1 is SGHRS and CDR2 is YFSETQ. The length of the CDR3 is 14 residues. As DNA, the CDR3 is TGCGCCAGCAGCTTCGAAGGTACGGAAGAGACCCAGTACTTC. The encoded protein is CASSFEGTEETQYF.

Remarks on this clone: A read error may account for a junction end that differs from germline. The chain combines TRBV2 with TRBJ1-1, with TRBD1 matching 10 bases. Germline V lookup: CDR1 SNHLY, CDR2 FYNNEI. The CDR3 has 13 residues. The CDR3 region is CASAGQGNSEAFF. DNA for the CDR3: TGTGCCAGCGCGGGACAGGGGAACTCTGAAGCTTTCTTT. Full variable domain (remainder filled in from reference TRBV2 and TRBJ1-1): EPEVTQTPSHQVTQMGQEVILRCVPISNHLYFYWYRQILGQKVEFLVSFYNNEISEKSEIFDDQFSVERPDGSNFTLKIRSTKLEDSAMYFCASAGQGNSEAFFGQGTRLTVV.

The gene calls are TRBV6-5 and TRBJ1-5; tentatively, D is TRBD1 (6 bases). Trimming took 6 bases from V and 2 from J, leaving 14 bases between them. Germline V gene lookup returns CDR1 MNHEY and CDR2 SVGAGI. The CDR3 runs to 15 residues. The CDR3 sequence: CASSLTGGGNQPQHF. Here the CDR3 DNA reads TGTGCCAGCAGCCTGACAGGAGGGGGCAATCAGCCCCAGCATTTT.